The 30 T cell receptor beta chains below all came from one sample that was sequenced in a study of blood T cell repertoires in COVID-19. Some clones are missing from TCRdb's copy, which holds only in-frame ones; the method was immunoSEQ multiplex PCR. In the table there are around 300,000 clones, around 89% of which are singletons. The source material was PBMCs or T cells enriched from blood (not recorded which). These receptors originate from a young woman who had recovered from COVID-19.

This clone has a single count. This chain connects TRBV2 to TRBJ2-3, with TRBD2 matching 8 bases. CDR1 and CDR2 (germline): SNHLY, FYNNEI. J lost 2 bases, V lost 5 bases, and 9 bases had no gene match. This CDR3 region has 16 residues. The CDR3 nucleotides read TGTGCCAGCAGTCCTGGGGTAGCGGGGTTCACAGATACGCAGTATTTT. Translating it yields CASSPGVAGFTDTQYF. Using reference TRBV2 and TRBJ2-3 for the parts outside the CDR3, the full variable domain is EPEVTQTPSHQVTQMGQEVILRCVPISNHLYFYWYRQILGQKVEFLVSFYNNEISEKSEIFDDQFSVERPDGSNFTLKIRSTKLEDSAMYFCASSPGVAGFTDTQYFGPGTRLTVL.

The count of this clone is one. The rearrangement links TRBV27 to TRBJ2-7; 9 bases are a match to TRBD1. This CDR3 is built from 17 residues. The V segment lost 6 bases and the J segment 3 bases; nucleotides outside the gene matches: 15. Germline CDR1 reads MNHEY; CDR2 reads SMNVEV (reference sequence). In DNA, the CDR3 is TGTGCCAGCAGGTACGGAACAGGGGGCGTCCAATACTACGAGCAGTACTTC. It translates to CASRYGTGGVQYYEQYF.

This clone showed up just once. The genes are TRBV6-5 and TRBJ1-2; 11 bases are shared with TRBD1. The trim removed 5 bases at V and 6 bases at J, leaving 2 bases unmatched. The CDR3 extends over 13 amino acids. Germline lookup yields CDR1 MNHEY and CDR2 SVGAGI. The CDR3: CASSRTGGHGYTF. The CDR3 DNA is TGTGCCAGCAGTCGGACAGGGGGCCATGGCTACACCTTC.

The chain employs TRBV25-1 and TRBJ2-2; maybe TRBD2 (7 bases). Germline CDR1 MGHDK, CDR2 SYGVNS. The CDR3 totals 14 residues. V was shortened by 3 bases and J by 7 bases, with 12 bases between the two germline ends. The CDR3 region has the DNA TGTGCCAGCAGTGATCCGGGGGGCCGCGGGGAGCTGTTTTTT. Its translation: CASSDPGGRGELFF.

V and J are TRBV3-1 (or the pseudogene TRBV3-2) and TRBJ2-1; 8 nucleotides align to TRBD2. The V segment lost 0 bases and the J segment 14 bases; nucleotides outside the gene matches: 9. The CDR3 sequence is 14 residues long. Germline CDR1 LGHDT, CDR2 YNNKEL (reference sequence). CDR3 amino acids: CASSQDLGSGVKFF. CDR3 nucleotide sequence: TGTGCCAGCAGCCAAGATCTTGGTAGCGGGGTGAAGTTCTTC.

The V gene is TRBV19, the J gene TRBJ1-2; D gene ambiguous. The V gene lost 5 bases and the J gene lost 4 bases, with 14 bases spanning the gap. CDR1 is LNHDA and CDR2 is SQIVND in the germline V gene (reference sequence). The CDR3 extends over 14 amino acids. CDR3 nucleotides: TGTGCCAGTAGTCAACCCCCTATAAGCTATGGCTACACCTTC. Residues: CASSQPPISYGYTF.

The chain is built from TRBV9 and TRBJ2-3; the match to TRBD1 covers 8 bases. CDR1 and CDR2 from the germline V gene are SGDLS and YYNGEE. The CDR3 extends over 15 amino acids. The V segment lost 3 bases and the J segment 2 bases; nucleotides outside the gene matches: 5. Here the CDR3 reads CASSAGTGLTDTQYF. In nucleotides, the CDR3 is TGTGCCAGCAGCGCTGGGACAGGTCTCACAGATACGCAGTATTTT.

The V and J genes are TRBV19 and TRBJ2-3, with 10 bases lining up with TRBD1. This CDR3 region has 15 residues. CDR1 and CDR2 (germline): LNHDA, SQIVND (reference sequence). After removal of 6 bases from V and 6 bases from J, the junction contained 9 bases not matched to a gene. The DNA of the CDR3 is TGTGCCAGTAGCCCTGACAGGGGGCAGAGGGATACGCAGTATTTT. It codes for CASSPDRGQRDTQYF.

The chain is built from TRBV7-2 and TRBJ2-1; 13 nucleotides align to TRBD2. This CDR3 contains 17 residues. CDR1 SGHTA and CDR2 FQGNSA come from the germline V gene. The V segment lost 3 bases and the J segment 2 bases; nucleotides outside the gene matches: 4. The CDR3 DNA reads TGTGCCAGCAGCTTCGGGACTAGCGGGGACCCCTACAATGAGCAGTTCTTC. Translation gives CASSFGTSGDPYNEQFF.

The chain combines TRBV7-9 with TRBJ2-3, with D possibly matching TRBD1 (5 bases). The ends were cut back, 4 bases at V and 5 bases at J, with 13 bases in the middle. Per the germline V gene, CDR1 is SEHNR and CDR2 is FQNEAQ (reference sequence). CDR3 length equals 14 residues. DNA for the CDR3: TGTGCCAGCAGCTCCACGTCCCAGGGAGATACGCAGTATTTT. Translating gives CASSSTSQGDTQYF.

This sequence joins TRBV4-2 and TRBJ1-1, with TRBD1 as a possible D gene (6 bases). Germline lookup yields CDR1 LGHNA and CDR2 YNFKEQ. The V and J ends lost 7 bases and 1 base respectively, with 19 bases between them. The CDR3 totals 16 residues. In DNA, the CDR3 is TGTGCCAGCAACCCCTCCGGGACACAAAAGAACACTGAAGCTTTCTTT. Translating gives CASNPSGTQKNTEAFF.

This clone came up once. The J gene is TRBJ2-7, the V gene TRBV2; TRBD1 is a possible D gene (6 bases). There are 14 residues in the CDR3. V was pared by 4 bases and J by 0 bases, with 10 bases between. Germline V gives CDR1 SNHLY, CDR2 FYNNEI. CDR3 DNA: TGTGCCAGCAGTGTCAGGGGAGACTCCTACGAGCAGTACTTC. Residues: CASSVRGDSYEQYF.

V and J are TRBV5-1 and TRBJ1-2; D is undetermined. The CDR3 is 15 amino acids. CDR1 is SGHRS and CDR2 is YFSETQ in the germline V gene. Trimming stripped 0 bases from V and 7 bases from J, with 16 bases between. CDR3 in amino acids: CASSLELLPRGGYTF. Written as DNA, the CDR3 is TGCGCCAGCAGCTTGGAGCTGCTGCCTCGGGGTGGCTACACCTTC. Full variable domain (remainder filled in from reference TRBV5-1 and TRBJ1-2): KAGVTQTPRYLIKTRGQQVTLSCSPISGHRSVSWYQQTPGQGLQFLFEYFSETQRNKGNFPGRFSGRQFSNSRSEMNVSTLELGDSALYLCASSLELLPRGGYTFGSGTRLTVV.

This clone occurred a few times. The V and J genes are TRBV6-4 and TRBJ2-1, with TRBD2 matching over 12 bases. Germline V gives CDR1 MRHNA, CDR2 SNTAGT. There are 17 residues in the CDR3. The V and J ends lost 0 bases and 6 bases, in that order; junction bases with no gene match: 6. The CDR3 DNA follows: TGTGCCAGCAGTGACTCGAGATCTAGCGGGGGGGCCAATGAGCAGTTCTTC. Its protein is CASSDSRSSGGANEQFF.

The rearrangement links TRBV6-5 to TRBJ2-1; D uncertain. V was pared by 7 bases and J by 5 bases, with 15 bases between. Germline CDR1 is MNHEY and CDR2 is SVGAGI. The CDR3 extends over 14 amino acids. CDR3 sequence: CASTRAITNNEQFF. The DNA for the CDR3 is TGTGCCAGCACACGCGCGATTACCAACAATGAGCAGTTCTTC.

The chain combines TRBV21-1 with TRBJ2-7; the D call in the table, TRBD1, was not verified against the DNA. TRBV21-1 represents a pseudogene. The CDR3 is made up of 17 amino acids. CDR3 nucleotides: TGTGCCAGCAGCAGGAGATTCCAACAGGGAATCTCCTACGAGCAGTACTTC. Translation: CASSRRFQQGISYEQYF.

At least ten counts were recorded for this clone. Written as DNA, the CDR3 is TGTGCCAGCAGTCTCGGTTTATCCTCCTACGAGCAGTACTTC. As protein: CASSLGLSSYEQYF. The V gene is TRBV2, the J gene TRBJ2-7; D is undetermined. The germline V and J ends were trimmed by 5 bases and 0 bases, with 11 bases remaining between them. Germline V CDR1 and CDR2: SNHLY, FYNNEI. The CDR3 sequence is 14 residues long.

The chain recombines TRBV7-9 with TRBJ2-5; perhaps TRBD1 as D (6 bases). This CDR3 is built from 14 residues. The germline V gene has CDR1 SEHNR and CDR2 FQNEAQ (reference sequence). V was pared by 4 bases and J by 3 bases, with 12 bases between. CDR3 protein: CASSSLTGEETQYF. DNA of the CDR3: TGTGCCAGCAGCTCCCTGACAGGAGAAGAGACCCAGTACTTC.

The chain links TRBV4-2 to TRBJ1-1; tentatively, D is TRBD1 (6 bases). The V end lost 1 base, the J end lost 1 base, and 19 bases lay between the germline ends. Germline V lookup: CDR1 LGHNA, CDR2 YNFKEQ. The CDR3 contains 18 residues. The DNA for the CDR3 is TGTGCCAGCAGCCAAGTGATGACAGGTGTCATTGCGAACACTGAAGCTTTCTTT. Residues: CASSQVMTGVIANTEAFF.

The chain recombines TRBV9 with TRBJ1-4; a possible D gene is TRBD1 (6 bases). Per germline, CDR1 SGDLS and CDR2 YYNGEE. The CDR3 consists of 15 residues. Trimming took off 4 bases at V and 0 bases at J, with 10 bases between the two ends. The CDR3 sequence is CASSRGFSTNEKLFF. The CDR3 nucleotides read TGTGCCAGCAGCAGGGGGTTTTCAACTAATGAAAAACTGTTTTTT. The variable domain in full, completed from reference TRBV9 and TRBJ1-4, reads DSGVTQTPKHLITATGQRVTLRCSPRSGDLSVYWYQQSLDQGLQFLIQYYNGEERAKGNILERFSAQQFPDLHSELNLSSLELGDSALYFCASSRGFSTNEKLFFGSGTQLSVL.

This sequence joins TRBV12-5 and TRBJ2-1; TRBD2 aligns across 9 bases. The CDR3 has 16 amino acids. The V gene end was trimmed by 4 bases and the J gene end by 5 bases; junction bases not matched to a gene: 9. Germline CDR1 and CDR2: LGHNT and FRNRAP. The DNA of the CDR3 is TGTGCTAGTGGTTCCTTCTTAGCGGGGGTAGACAATGAGCAGTTCTTC. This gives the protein CASGSFLAGVDNEQFF.

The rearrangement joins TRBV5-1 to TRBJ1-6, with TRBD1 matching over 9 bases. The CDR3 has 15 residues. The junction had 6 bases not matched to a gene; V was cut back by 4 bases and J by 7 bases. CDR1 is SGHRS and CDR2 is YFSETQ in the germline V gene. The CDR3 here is CASSPKDRGNSPLHF. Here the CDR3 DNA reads TGCGCCAGCAGCCCAAAGGACAGGGGCAATTCACCCCTCCACTTT.

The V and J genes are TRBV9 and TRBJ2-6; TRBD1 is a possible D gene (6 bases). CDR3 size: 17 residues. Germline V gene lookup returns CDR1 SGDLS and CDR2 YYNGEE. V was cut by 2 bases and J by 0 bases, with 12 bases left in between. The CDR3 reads CASSVGQGSSGANVLTF. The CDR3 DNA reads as TGTGCCAGCAGCGTGGGCCAGGGGAGCTCTGGGGCCAACGTCCTGACTTTC.

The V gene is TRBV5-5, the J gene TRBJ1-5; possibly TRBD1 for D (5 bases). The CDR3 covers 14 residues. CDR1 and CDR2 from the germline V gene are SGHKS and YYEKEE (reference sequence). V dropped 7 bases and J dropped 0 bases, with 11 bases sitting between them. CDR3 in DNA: TGTGCCAGCGGGGCGGCTTATAGCAATCAGCCCCAGCATTTT. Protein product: CASGAAYSNQPQHF.

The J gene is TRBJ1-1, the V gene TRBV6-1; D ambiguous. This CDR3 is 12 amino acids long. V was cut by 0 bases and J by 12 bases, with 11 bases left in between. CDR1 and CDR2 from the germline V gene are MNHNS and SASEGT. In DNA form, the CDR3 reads TGTGCCAGCAGTGAAGCCGGACTAGCCTCTTTCTTT. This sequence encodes CASSEAGLASFF.

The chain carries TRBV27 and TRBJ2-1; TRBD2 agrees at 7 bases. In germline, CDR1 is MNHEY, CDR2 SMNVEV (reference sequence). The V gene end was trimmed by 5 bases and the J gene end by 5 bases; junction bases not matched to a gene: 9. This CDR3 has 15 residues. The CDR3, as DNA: TGTGCCAGCAGTCCACGGGTCCTAGCGGACAATGAGCAGTTCTTC. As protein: CASSPRVLADNEQFF.

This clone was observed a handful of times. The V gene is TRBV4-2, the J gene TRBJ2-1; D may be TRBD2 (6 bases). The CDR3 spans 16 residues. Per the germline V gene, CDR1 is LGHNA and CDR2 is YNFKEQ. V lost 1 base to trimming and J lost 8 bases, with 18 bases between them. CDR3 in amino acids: CASSQGTSEGNDEQFF. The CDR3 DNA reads TGTGCCAGCAGCCAAGGGACCTCGGAGGGTAACGATGAGCAGTTCTTC.

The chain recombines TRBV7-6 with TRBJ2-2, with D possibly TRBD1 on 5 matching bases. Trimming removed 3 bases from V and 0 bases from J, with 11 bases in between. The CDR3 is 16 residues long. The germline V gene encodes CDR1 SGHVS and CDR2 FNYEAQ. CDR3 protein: CASSFSWTTNTGELFF. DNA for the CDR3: TGTGCCAGCAGCTTTTCTTGGACAACGAACACCGGGGAGCTGTTTTTT.

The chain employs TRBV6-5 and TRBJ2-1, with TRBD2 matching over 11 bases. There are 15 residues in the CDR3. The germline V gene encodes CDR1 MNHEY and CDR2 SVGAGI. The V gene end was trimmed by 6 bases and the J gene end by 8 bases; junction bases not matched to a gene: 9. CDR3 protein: CASRRTSGGLDEQFF. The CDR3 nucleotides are TGTGCCAGCAGACGCACTAGCGGGGGCCTTGATGAGCAGTTCTTC.

The CDR3 reads CASSSTGVSPQETQYF. The DNA of the CDR3 is TGTGCCAGCAGCTCGACGGGGGTAAGCCCCCAAGAGACCCAGTACTTC. The chain uses TRBV7-3 and TRBJ2-5, with D perhaps matching TRBD2 (6 bases). CDR3 length: 16 residues. V was shortened by 4 bases and J by 1 base, with 16 bases between the two germline ends. The germline V gene encodes CDR1 SGHTA and CDR2 FQGTGA.